Sequencing of this TCR beta chain was carried out in a study of blood T cells in healthy people across ages. Study outcomes and limitations: Among T cells, TCR beta diversity per million cells dropped roughly linearly as age rose.

This clonotype was seen a handful of times. What it recognizes is unknown. The trim removed 1 base at V and 10 bases at J, leaving 12 bases unmatched. The germline gives CDR1 DFQATT, CDR2 SNEGSKA (reference sequence). This CDR3 is 16 amino acids long. Next came a second PCR, run for 7 to 11 cycles, which used a sample-barcoded 5' primer along with a J-beta primer mix. TCRdb reanalysed the 5' RACE reads using MiXCR and keeps one entry per CDR3 protein. Among 700,000 to 950,000 distinct CDR3 sequences listed, about 40% were seen once. The clonotype was recovered from a woman aged 55-70 years in good health. V usage is TRBV20-1 and J usage is TRBJ1-6; TRBD1 aligns across 8 bases. Sequenced sample: blood. CDR3 DNA sequence: TGCAGTGCTAGAGTTCCTTCGACAGGGGAAAACTCACCCCTCCACTTT. This encodes CSARVPSTGENSPLHF.